The 16 T cell receptor beta chains reported below all come from one sample, sequenced in a study of control samples from healthy donors and cancer patients. Sequenced by immunoSEQ multiplex PCR; TCRdb stores in-frame clones only, minus some. In the table there are roughly 120,000 clones, 75% to 90% of which are singletons. The specimen was blood. The receptor set was obtained from a woman aged 45-60 years in good health.

V is TRBV6-5 and J is TRBJ2-2, with D uncertain. The CDR3 runs to 12 residues. V lost 4 bases and J 2 bases, leaving 2 bases between the germline ends. Germline lookup yields CDR1 MNHEY and CDR2 SVGAGI. The CDR3 reads CASSSNTGELFF. Written as DNA, the CDR3 is TGTGCCAGCAGTTCCAACACCGGGGAGCTGTTTTTT.

J is TRBJ2-2 and V is TRBV2; unclear D gene. Trimming left V 6 bases short and J 0 bases short, with 11 bases between. Per germline, CDR1 SNHLY and CDR2 FYNNEI. The CDR3 has 15 amino acids. CDR3 in amino acids: CASRWRQTNTGELFF. As DNA, the CDR3 is TGTGCCAGCAGATGGCGGCAGACGAACACCGGGGAGCTGTTTTTT.

The gene calls are TRBV9 and TRBJ2-3; D is unresolved. CDR1 is SGDLS, CDR2 YYNGEE, per germline. The CDR3 consists of 16 residues. The ends were cut back, 0 bases at V and 1 base at J, with 12 bases in the middle. For the CDR3, the DNA is TGTGCCAGCAGCGTAGCCGCGGCTCGGGGCACAGATACGCAGTATTTT. Protein product: CASSVAAARGTDTQYF.

This chain joins TRBV7-3 and TRBJ2-3; perhaps TRBD2 as D (6 bases). The CDR3 runs 13 residues. V lost 6 bases to trimming and J lost 7 bases, with 14 bases between them. CDR1 is SGHTA and CDR2 is FQGTGA in the germline V gene. The CDR3 is CASRPAGSYTQYF. The CDR3 nucleotides are TGTGCCAGCAGGCCCGCGGGGAGTTATACGCAGTATTTT.

The rearrangement links TRBV5-6 to TRBJ1-1, with unresolved D. Germline lookup yields CDR1 SGHDT and CDR2 YYEEEE. The CDR3 is 16 amino acids. Trimming removed 0 bases from V and 0 bases from J, with 12 bases in between. The CDR3 protein is CASSLDRSVMNTEAFF. The CDR3 DNA follows: TGTGCCAGCAGCTTGGATCGCAGTGTCATGAACACTGAAGCTTTCTTT.

This chain connects TRBV5-8 to TRBJ1-1, with no clear D. Germline V lookup: CDR1 SGHTS, CDR2 YDEGEE. CDR3 size: 13 residues. Trimming left V 2 bases short and J 4 bases short, with 9 bases between. CDR3 amino acids: CASSLGVGTEAFF. The CDR3 DNA reads TGTGCCAGCAGCTTAGGTGTCGGCACTGAAGCTTTCTTT.

The V and J genes are TRBV6-4 and TRBJ1-2; perhaps TRBD1 as D (5 bases). With 0 bases removed from V and 4 bases from J, the gap between germline ends came to 9 bases. Germline V gene lookup returns CDR1 MRHNA and CDR2 SNTAGT. The CDR3 is 14 residues long. CDR3 sequence reads: CASSDSWGTYGYTF. The CDR3 DNA follows: TGTGCCAGCAGTGACTCCTGGGGCACCTATGGCTACACCTTC.

The genes are TRBV12-3 or TRBV12-4 and TRBJ2-7; possibly TRBD2 for D (7 bases). CDR3 length: 13 residues. The V gene lost 6 bases and the J gene lost 0 bases, with 9 bases spanning the gap. The CDR3 DNA reads as TGTGCCAGCAGCGGGGGGCTCTCCTACGAGCAGTACTTC. Translated, it gives CASSGGLSYEQYF.

This chain joins TRBV11-1 and TRBJ1-2, with TRBD1 matching 9 bases. V trimming: 5 bases; J trimming: 4 bases; junction bases outside the gene matches: 8. The CDR3 sequence is 15 residues long. Germline-derived CDR1 and CDR2 are SGHAT and FQDESV (reference sequence). CDR3 DNA sequence: TGTGCCAGCAGCCTTACCGGGACAGGGATCTATGGCTACACCTTC. This codes for CASSLTGTGIYGYTF. Based on the CDR3 plus reference TRBV11-1 and TRBJ1-2, the full variable domain is EAEVAQSPRYKITEKSQAVAFWCDPISGHATLYWYRQILGQGPELLVQFQDESVVDDSQLPKDRFSAERLKGVDSTLKIQPAELGDSAMYLCASSLTGTGIYGYTFGSGTRLTVV.

This chain joins TRBV9 and TRBJ2-3, with 10 bases fitting TRBD1. From germline, CDR1 is SGDLS and CDR2 YYNGEE. V trimming: 2 bases; J trimming: 2 bases; junction bases outside the gene matches: 8. The length of the CDR3 is 17 residues. In DNA, the CDR3 is TGTGCCAGCAGCGTCACCCTGGGGACAGGGGCCACAGATACGCAGTATTTT. Translated, it gives CASSVTLGTGATDTQYF.

The chain combines TRBV9 with TRBJ1-6, with D hard to call. With 2 bases removed from V and 14 bases from J, the gap between germline ends came to 26 bases. The CDR3 is 17 amino acids. CDR1 and CDR2 from the germline V gene are SGDLS and YYNGEE. The CDR3: CASSVGSWIPTPQSLHF. Written as DNA, the CDR3 is TGTGCCAGCAGCGTGGGCTCGTGGATCCCTACCCCCCAATCCCTCCACTTT.

The chain links TRBV5-6 to TRBJ1-4; 7 bases align to TRBD1. This CDR3 spans 16 amino acids. CDR1 is SGHDT and CDR2 is YYEEEE in the germline V gene. The V and J ends lost 3 bases and 11 bases, in that order; junction bases with no gene match: 16. The CDR3 coding sequence is TGTGCCAGCAGCTCTGGACAGGCCGGCTGGGTGCGGAAACTGTTTTTT. This translates into CASSSGQAGWVRKLFF.

The genes are TRBV5-1 and TRBJ2-3, with 9 bases identical to TRBD2. CDR1 SGHRS and CDR2 YFSETQ come from the germline V gene. The CDR3 has 14 amino acids. The J segment lost 5 bases and the V segment lost 6 bases, leaving 7 bases of the junction unmatched. The CDR3 DNA reads as TGCGCCAGCAAGCGGGGGGCCTCCGAAGATACGCAGTATTTT. Encoded protein: CASKRGASEDTQYF.

This chain links TRBV6-5 with TRBJ1-5; the D is unclear. Trimming removed 0 bases from V and 7 bases from J, with 7 bases in between. This CDR3 contains 13 residues. CDR1 is MNHEY and CDR2 is SVGAGI in the germline V gene. The DNA for the CDR3 is TGTGCCAGCAGTTACTCTAGGGAGCAGCCCCAGCATTTT. As protein: CASSYSREQPQHF.

The chain uses TRBV13 and TRBJ2-3; TRBD1 matches 9 bases. Losses at the gene ends were 5 bases for V and 1 base for J; bases not matched to a gene: 4. From germline, CDR1 is PRHDT and CDR2 FYEKMQ (reference sequence). The CDR3 has 15 residues. CDR3: CASSIWTGGTDTQYF. As DNA, the CDR3 is TGTGCCAGCAGCATATGGACAGGGGGCACAGATACGCAGTATTTT.

The chain has TRBV12-5 and TRBJ1-3; D is ambiguous. Germline CDR1 is LGHNT and CDR2 is FRNRAP. The CDR3 extends over 16 amino acids. V lost 0 bases to trimming and J lost 2 bases, with 11 bases between them. The CDR3 nucleotides are TGTGCTAGTGGTTTGGTACAGAAAGGGACTGGAAACACCATATATTTT. Protein: CASGLVQKGTGNTIYF. Full variable domain (rest looked up from reference TRBV12-5 and TRBJ1-3): DARVTQTPRHKVTEMGQEVTMRCQPILGHNTVFWYRQTMMQGLELLAYFRNRAPLDDSGMPKDRFSAEMPDATLATLKIQPSEPRDSAVYFCASGLVQKGTGNTIYFGEGSWLTVV.